The 25 T cell receptor beta chains given below trace back to one sample, sequenced in a study of response to subunit inactivated influenza vaccine. TCRdb used MiXCR to reprocess the RT-PCR reads, holding one entry per CDR3 protein. This table holds more than 700,000 distinct CDR3 sequences, around 21% found once. Sequenced material: PBMCs from blood, taken more than 4 days after vaccination. The receptors derive from a man between 50 and 59 years old who received an inactivated influenza vaccine.

The chain recombines TRBV29-1 with TRBJ2-5, with 9 bases that match TRBD1. Germline lookup yields CDR1 SQVTM and CDR2 ANQGSEA. The CDR3 totals 13 residues. The ends lost 5 bases at V and 5 bases at J; junction bases unmatched: 6. The CDR3 nucleotides read TGCAGCGTTTGGGGACAGGGCGGTGAGACCCAGTACTTC. It yields the protein CSVWGQGGETQYF.

The sample holds one count of this clonotype. The rearrangement links TRBV4-2 to TRBJ2-7; TRBD2 aligns across 14 bases. CDR1 is LGHNA, CDR2 YNFKEQ, per germline. J gave up 6 bases and V 4 bases, and 5 bases lay outside the gene matches. There are 15 residues in the CDR3. CDR3 protein: CASSLGTSGGLEQYF. The CDR3 nucleotides read TGTGCCAGCAGCCTCGGGACTAGCGGGGGACTCGAGCAGTACTTC.

This clonotype was detected a few times. This chain connects TRBV10-3 to TRBJ2-1; D might be TRBD1 (8 bases). The CDR3 totals 11 residues. Germline CDR1 ENHRY, CDR2 SYGVKD. Trimming took off 11 bases at V and 8 bases at J, with 13 bases between the two ends. In nucleotides, the CDR3 is TGTGCCGTTACAGGGGGGGATGAGCAGTTCTTC. This codes for CAVTGGDEQFF.

This clonotype was counted many times. V is TRBV20-1 and J is TRBJ2-3; D is tentatively TRBD1 or TRBD2 (6 bases each). Germline V gene lookup returns CDR1 DFQATT and CDR2 SNEGSKA (reference sequence). V lost 5 bases to trimming and J lost 1 base, with 16 bases between them. The CDR3 is 15 residues long. This CDR3 is CSADLRGVGTDTQYF. CDR3 DNA: TGCAGTGCTGATTTGAGGGGGGTAGGCACAGATACGCAGTATTTT.

The V and J genes are TRBV15 and TRBJ2-5; tentatively, D is TRBD1 (5 bases). Germline loops: CDR1 LNHNV, CDR2 YYDKDF (reference sequence). Deletions cut 4 bases from V and 5 bases from J, with 11 bases between. The CDR3 is 13 residues long. Here the CDR3 DNA reads TGTGCCACCAGCACCAGGGCAAGCGAGACCCAGTACTTC. Translating it yields CATSTRASETQYF.

The CDR3 nucleotides read TGCGCCAGCAGCTTGGTCCCCTCCGGGACAGGCTCGAACACCGGGGAGCTGTTTTTT. Translating gives CASSLVPSGTGSNTGELFF. The V gene is TRBV5-1, the J gene TRBJ2-2, with 8 bases lining up with TRBD1. With 0 bases clipped from V and 0 bases from J, the junction kept 10 bases outside the gene matches. The germline CDR1 and CDR2 sequences are SGHRS and YFSETQ. The CDR3 sequence is 19 residues long.

The gene calls are TRBV12-3 or TRBV12-4 and TRBJ2-3, with TRBD2 identical over 12 bases. Trimming removed 6 bases from V and 3 bases from J; junction bases left unmatched: 7. The length of the CDR3 is 16 residues. The CDR3 nucleotides are TGTGCCAGCAGCAAACTAGCGGGAGGCCGTACAGATACGCAGTATTTT. Its protein is CASSKLAGGRTDTQYF.

The sample holds a few counts of this clonotype. The gene calls are TRBV10-3 and TRBJ2-7, with unresolved D. The CDR3 totals 11 residues. Trimming pared 6 bases from V and 3 bases from J, leaving 6 bases between. The germline CDR1 and CDR2 sequences are ENHRY and SYGVKD. CDR3 protein: CAISDDYEQYF. As DNA, the CDR3 is TGTGCCATCAGCGACGACTACGAGCAGTACTTC.

This clonotype was picked up many times. The rearrangement links TRBV27 to TRBJ1-4; D possibly corresponds to TRBD1 (6 bases). CDR1 is MNHEY, CDR2 SMNVEV, per germline (reference sequence). The CDR3 extends over 13 amino acids. V was cut by 3 bases and J by 8 bases, with 10 bases left in between. As DNA, the CDR3 is TGTGCCAGCAGTTTCGGGGGGCGGGAAAAACTGTTTTTT. This codes for CASSFGGREKLFF.

The chain uses TRBV12-3 or TRBV12-4 and TRBJ2-1, with D perhaps assigned TRBD1 or TRBD2 (5 bases each). The ends were cut back, 5 bases at V and 9 bases at J, with 11 bases in the middle. The CDR3 length is 12 residues. The CDR3 bases are TGTGCCAGCAGTCCCGACAGCGGTGAGCAGTTCTTC. Amino acid sequence: CASSPDSGEQFF.

This clonotype came up a few times. The chain employs TRBV20-1 and TRBJ1-4; D may be TRBD1 (6 bases). The CDR3 is 15 residues long. V dropped 0 bases and J dropped 6 bases, with 14 bases sitting between them. Germline-derived CDR1 and CDR2 are DFQATT and SNEGSKA (reference sequence). The CDR3, as DNA: TGCAGTGCTAGAGATCTGGCAGGGGCCTATGAAAAACTGTTTTTT. Its translation is CSARDLAGAYEKLFF.

The J gene is TRBJ2-1, the V gene TRBV20-1; 10 nucleotides line up with TRBD2. The J segment lost 6 bases and the V segment lost 7 bases, leaving 6 bases of the junction unmatched. Germline CDR1 reads DFQATT; CDR2 reads SNEGSKA (reference sequence). The CDR3 extends over 13 amino acids. The CDR3 loop reads CSVPGLAFNEQFF. The CDR3, as DNA: TGCAGTGTACCGGGACTAGCGTTCAATGAGCAGTTCTTC.

This rearrangement joins TRBV13 to TRBJ2-1; D could derive from TRBD1 or TRBD2 (5 bases each). This CDR3 comprises 17 residues. Looked up from germline, CDR1 is PRHDT and CDR2 is FYEKMQ (reference sequence). V lost 3 bases, J lost 1 base, and 16 bases lay in between. The CDR3 DNA follows: TGTGCCAGCAGCTTTTCTATCCGGGACGGGTCCTACAATGAGCAGTTCTTC. This codes for CASSFSIRDGSYNEQFF.

The gene calls are TRBV7-2 and TRBJ1-1; D possibly corresponds to TRBD1 (5 bases). This CDR3 has 14 residues. Germline CDR1 is SGHTA and CDR2 is FQGNSA. Trimming stripped 2 bases from V and 7 bases from J, with 14 bases between. CDR3 sequence: CASSLRRTPGEAFF. The CDR3 DNA reads as TGTGCCAGCAGCTTACGAAGGACACCGGGTGAAGCTTTCTTT.

The J gene is TRBJ2-5, the V gene TRBV11-1; 7 bases fit TRBD2. From germline, CDR1 is SGHAT and CDR2 FQDESV (reference sequence). The J segment lost 6 bases and the V segment lost 1 base, leaving 20 bases of the junction unmatched. This CDR3 has 19 residues. In nucleotides, the CDR3 is TGTGCCAGCAGCTTAGGATTTGTCGGCGCGGGGGTGTTTATACAGACCCAGTACTTC. Translated, it gives CASSLGFVGAGVFIQTQYF.

This clonotype was detected a few times. This chain links TRBV6-6 with TRBJ1-5; weak D call: TRBD1 (6 bases). The germline V gene encodes CDR1 MNHNY and CDR2 SVGAGI (reference sequence). The length of the CDR3 is 12 residues. The V and J ends lost 7 bases and 5 bases respectively, with 9 bases between them. The CDR3 loop reads CASKQGYQPQHF. In DNA form, the CDR3 reads TGTGCCAGCAAACAGGGTTATCAGCCCCAGCATTTT.

This clonotype was seen ten or more times. The chain combines TRBV12-3 or TRBV12-4 with TRBJ2-5; D is undetermined. This CDR3 spans 11 amino acids. V dropped 7 bases and J dropped 1 base, with 4 bases sitting between them. The CDR3 DNA sequence: TGTGCCAGCAAAATCCAAGAGACCCAGTACTTC. Translating gives CASKIQETQYF.

The table lists this clonotype with a few counts. The gene calls are TRBV6-1 and TRBJ1-5; D possibly corresponds to TRBD1 (5 bases). CDR3 length: 13 amino acids. Germline assignment: CDR1 MNHNS and CDR2 SASEGT. Deletions cut 6 bases from V and 7 bases from J, with 13 bases between. Written as DNA, the CDR3 is TGTGCCAGCAGGGAATCAGGGAAGCAGCCCCAGCATTTT. Protein product: CASRESGKQPQHF.

Only a few counts were recorded for this clonotype. The chain links TRBV7-6 to TRBJ2-1; 9 nucleotides line up with TRBD2. CDR1 and CDR2 (germline): SGHVS, FNYEAQ. V shed 2 bases, J shed 5 bases, and the junction held 7 bases outside the gene matches. The CDR3 totals 16 residues. DNA of the CDR3: TGTGCCAGCAGCTTATTATCCGGGACTAGCAACAATGAGCAGTTCTTC. Amino acid sequence: CASSLLSGTSNNEQFF.

J is TRBJ2-1 and V is TRBV6-2 or TRBV6-3; 10 bases are a match to TRBD2. CDR1 and CDR2 (germline): MNHEY, SVGEGT. J gave up 7 bases and V 6 bases, and 3 bases lay outside the gene matches. This CDR3 region has 13 residues. CDR3: CASRAGGGNEQFF. CDR3 nucleotide sequence: TGTGCCAGCAGAGCGGGAGGGGGGAATGAGCAGTTCTTC.

This clonotype was seen only a few times. The rearrangement links TRBV10-3 to TRBJ2-7; the D gene is possibly TRBD2 (6 bases). The ends were cut back, 10 bases at V and 0 bases at J, with 13 bases in the middle. Germline-derived CDR1 and CDR2 are ENHRY and SYGVKD. The CDR3 runs 13 residues. CDR3 in DNA: TGTGCCACCCTGGCGACTAGCTCCTACGAGCAGTACTTC. This codes for CATLATSSYEQYF.

The chain carries TRBV7-2 and TRBJ2-7; the D gene is possibly TRBD2 (6 bases). CDR3 length: 14 residues. V was pared by 3 bases and J by 0 bases, with 9 bases between. The germline V gene encodes CDR1 SGHTA and CDR2 FQGNSA. The CDR3 spells CASSFWGDSYEQYF. The DNA for the CDR3 is TGTGCCAGCAGCTTCTGGGGGGACTCCTACGAGCAGTACTTC.

This clonotype occurred a few times. The chain recombines TRBV13 with TRBJ2-7, with TRBD1 as a possible D gene (6 bases). The V gene lost 0 bases and the J gene lost 2 bases, with 17 bases spanning the gap. Germline V gene sequence: CDR1 PRHDT, CDR2 FYEKMQ (reference sequence). CDR3 length: 17 residues. In nucleotides, the CDR3 is TGTGCCAGCAGCTTAGGCCCACGGCCGGGACACCCCTACGAGCAGTACTTC. Protein: CASSLGPRPGHPYEQYF.

This clonotype turned up a few times. The gene calls are TRBV10-1 and TRBJ2-4; maybe TRBD2 (6 bases). Germline CDR1 is WNHNN and CDR2 is SYGVQD (reference sequence). Trimming pared 0 bases from V and 10 bases from J, leaving 13 bases between. The length of the CDR3 is 14 residues. The CDR3 here is CASSESTGETIQYF. The CDR3 coding sequence is TGCGCCAGCAGTGAGTCGACGGGGGAGACAATTCAGTACTTC.

J is TRBJ2-7 and V is TRBV5-1; tentatively, D is TRBD1 or TRBD2 (6 bases each). This CDR3 spans 15 amino acids. The germline V gene has CDR1 SGHRS and CDR2 YFSETQ. V was pared by 4 bases and J by 0 bases, with 14 bases between. DNA for the CDR3: TGCGCCAGCAGCGCGGGACACGTTAACTCCTACGAGCAGTACTTC. Its translation: CASSAGHVNSYEQYF.